The present TCR beta chain was sequenced within a study of siplizumab effects on memory and regulatory T cells. The V gene's germline CDR1 is SNHLY and CDR2 FYNNEI. The CDR3 runs 15 residues. V was clipped by 2 bases and J by 7 bases, with 12 bases between them. The study, taken as a whole, reports: Treatment with siplizumab left mappable alloreactive CD4+ clones averaging roughly 70% Treg-derived, compared with around 26% in controls. Naive T cells looked more diverse than memory cells and looked like major alloresponse contributors.

About this clone itself: Its antigen is not identified.

The assay was immunoSEQ multiplex PCR, and TCRdb's table has in-frame clones only and misses some. The sample holds around 100,000 clones, more than 90% seen once. This sequence originates from a human donor in good health. Some clones in this sample may be carry-over from other donors' samples. Material: CD4+ T cells sorted from blood. The gene calls are TRBV2 and TRBJ1-6; D may be TRBD1 (6 bases). CDR3 loop: CASSERGAENSPLHF. DNA for the CDR3: TGTGCCAGCAGTGAACGGGGGGCTGAGAATTCACCCCTCCACTTT.